This T cell receptor beta chain was documented in a study of T-cell memory formation after mild COVID-19 (dated by TCRdb to the early 2020s). Some background on the complete study: TCR sequence clusters from the two donors were found to be largely donor specific. T-cell clones expanding and contracting after mild COVID-19 in two donors were tracked by longitudinal TCRalpha and TCRbeta repertoire sequencing. The cohort comprised two young, previously healthy adult volunteers, one female and one male.

PBMCs were isolated by Ficoll-Paque density gradient centrifugation. For this clonotype: What antigen it recognizes has not been identified. Within one base of it there is no much larger clone, and no base qualities were kept.

TCRdb records Illumina NovaSeq 6000 as the sequencer. TCRalpha and TCRbeta cDNA libraries were built by 5'RACE with constant-segment primers, adding sample barcodes and unique molecular identifiers. RNA was extracted from every sample with Trizol reagent. Library amplification was performed in two PCR steps, and a second sample barcode and Illumina TruSeq adapters were introduced in the second step. Libraries were sequenced on an Illumina NovaSeq with 2 x 150 bp paired-end reads. Per the authors' processing: The reads were demultiplexed and collapsed into UMI-guided consensus sequences using migec v1.2.7. With mixcr v2.1.11, UMI consensuses were aligned to TRA and TRB V and J templates and assembled into clonotypes. Expanded or contracted clonotypes were those called significant by both edgeR and NoisET, with noise models trained on biological replicates. For edgeR calls, a false discovery rate-adjusted p below 0.01 and a log2 fold-change threshold of 1 were applied. As an exploratory analysis of dynamics, max-normalized trajectories of the 1000 most abundant clonotypes were examined by PCA with hierarchical clustering. The CD4 or CD8 phenotype of responding clones was assigned using the separately sequenced CD4+ and CD8+ repertoires. TCRdb's own reprocessing of the public reads used fastp at Q25 and MiXCR and kept productive beta chains. Duplicate CDR3 protein sequences are folded into a single record with the most common DNA and genes. The V and J calls were not made by the authors but by TCRdb's processing. For this sample the table gives about 82,000 distinct CDR3 sequences, of which around 13% were detected only once. The top ten constitute more than 35% of the sample.

Results the study describes overall, beyond this receptor: The study included only a couple of mild cases, and larger cohorts that include severe cases with pre-infection samples were judged to be necessary. The second-wave clones that peaked on day 37 were not confirmed to be SARS-CoV-2 specific. Contracting CD4+ clones turned up mainly in the CM and EM memory subsets, whereas EMRA was where CD8+ clones were enriched. Clones that contracted from day 15 to 85 showed balanced CD4/CD8 phenotypes, whereas a second wave of clones that expanded from day 15 to 37 leaned towards CD4+. Some responding clones were detected in pre-infection memory, which suggested that pre-existing cross-reactive memory T cells had joined the SARS-CoV-2 response.

Trimming removed 6 bases from V and 3 bases from J; the gene matches leave 10 bases unexplained. CDR1 and CDR2 are drawn from the germline V gene: MNHEY, SVGEGT. Measured from the cysteine to the phenylalanine, the CDR3 is 16 residues long. Just CDR3 DNA is preserved here, 48 bases in frame from base 1. The sequenced sample was PBMCs or a T cell subset sorted from them (not recorded which). The clonotype originates from a man between 18 and 35 years old who had mild COVID-19 (a few samples of this study predate the infection). The sample titles of this study are shuffled in the database, so cell type and time point are left out; the donor was told from shared clones. The chain links TRBV6-2 or TRBV6-3 with TRBJ2-1, with 8 bases aligning to TRBD1. The sequence in DNA is TGTGCCAGCAGATGGACACCGGGACAGGACTACAATGAGCAGTTCTTC. This translates into CASRWTPGQDYNEQFF.